These T cell receptor beta chains were read from a single sample in a study of T cells in Graves' hyperthyroidism and ophthalmopathy. TCRdb ran MiXCR on the multiplex PCR reads and lists one entry per CDR3 protein. The sample has around 350,000 distinct CDR3 sequences; 13% to 15% are singletons. Source material: blood. These TCRs come from a woman aged 60 to 75 with Graves' ophthalmopathy. Both conserved end residues are part of each CDR3.

v_gene	j_gene	CDR3aa
TRBV20-1	TRBJ2-7	CSAPVTSGRAGGNEQYF
TRBV11-1	TRBJ2-7	CASSLGLAGAYEQYF
TRBV27	TRBJ2-7	CASSSGQGFGEQYF
TRBV7-8	TRBJ1-2	CASSLHPGPYGYTF
TRBV7-9	TRBJ2-1	CASGPGRTVNNEQFF
TRBV28	TRBJ2-7	CASGGIVWPSGKVSEQYF
TRBV7-3	TRBJ2-6	CASSPFIRAGANVLTF
TRBV18	TRBJ2-7	CASSPRNYQTYEQYF
TRBV28	TRBJ1-6	CASSLRDRESSPLHF
TRBV9	TRBJ2-4	CASSVTGGGGNIQYF